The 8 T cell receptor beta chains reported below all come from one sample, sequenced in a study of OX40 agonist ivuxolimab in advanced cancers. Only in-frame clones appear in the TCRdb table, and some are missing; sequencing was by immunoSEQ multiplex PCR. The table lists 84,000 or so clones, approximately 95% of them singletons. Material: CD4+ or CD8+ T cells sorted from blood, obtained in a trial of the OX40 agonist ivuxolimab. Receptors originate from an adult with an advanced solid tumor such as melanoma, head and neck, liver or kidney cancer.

CDR3 DNA: TGTGCCAGCAGCGTAGGCCCTGGGCGGGACAACTACGAGCAGTACTTC. Translated, it gives CASSVGPGRDNYEQYF. The chain couples TRBV9 to TRBJ2-7; D might be TRBD1 or TRBD2, each matching 6 bases. CDR1 and CDR2 from the germline V gene are SGDLS and YYNGEE. The CDR3 runs 16 residues. V was cut by 0 bases and J by 3 bases, with 16 bases left in between.

The CDR3 reads CASSIGLAGGRYEQYF. The CDR3 DNA follows: TGTGCCAGTAGTATCGGACTAGCGGGAGGACGTTACGAGCAGTACTTC. The V gene is TRBV19, the J gene TRBJ2-7; 14 bases map to TRBD2. With 3 bases clipped from V and 4 bases from J, the junction kept 5 bases outside the gene matches. Germline V CDR1 and CDR2: LNHDA, SQIVND (reference sequence). This CDR3 spans 16 amino acids.

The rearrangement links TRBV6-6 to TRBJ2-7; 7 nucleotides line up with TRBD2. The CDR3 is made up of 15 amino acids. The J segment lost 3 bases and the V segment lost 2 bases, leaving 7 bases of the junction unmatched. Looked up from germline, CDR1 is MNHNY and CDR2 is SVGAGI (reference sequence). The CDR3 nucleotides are TGTGCCAGCAGTTACCCCAGGCGGGAGCTCTACGAGCAGTACTTC. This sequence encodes CASSYPRRELYEQYF.

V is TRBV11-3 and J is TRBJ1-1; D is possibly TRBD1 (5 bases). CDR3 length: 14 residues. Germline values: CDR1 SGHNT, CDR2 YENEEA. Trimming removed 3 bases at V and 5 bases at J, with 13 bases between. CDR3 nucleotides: TGTGCCAGCAGCTTGGCAGGGTCGGGGACTGAAGCTTTCTTT. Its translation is CASSLAGSGTEAFF.

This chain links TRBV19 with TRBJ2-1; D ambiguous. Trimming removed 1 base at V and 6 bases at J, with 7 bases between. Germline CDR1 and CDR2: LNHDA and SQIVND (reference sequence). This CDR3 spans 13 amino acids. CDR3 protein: CASSIGDSNEQFF. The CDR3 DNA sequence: TGTGCCAGTAGTATAGGCGATTCCAATGAGCAGTTCTTC.

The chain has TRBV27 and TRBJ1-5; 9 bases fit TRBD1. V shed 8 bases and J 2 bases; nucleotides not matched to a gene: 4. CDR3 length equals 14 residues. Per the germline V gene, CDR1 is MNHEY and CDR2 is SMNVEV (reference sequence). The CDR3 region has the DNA TGTGCCAGCGGGGACAGGGTGGGCAATCAGCCCCAGCATTTT. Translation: CASGDRVGNQPQHF.

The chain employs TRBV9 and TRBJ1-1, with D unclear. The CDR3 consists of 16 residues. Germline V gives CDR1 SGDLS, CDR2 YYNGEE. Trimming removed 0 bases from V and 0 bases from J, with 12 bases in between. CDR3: CASSVASFSMNTEAFF. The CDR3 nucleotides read TGTGCCAGCAGCGTAGCCAGTTTCAGCATGAACACTGAAGCTTTCTTT.

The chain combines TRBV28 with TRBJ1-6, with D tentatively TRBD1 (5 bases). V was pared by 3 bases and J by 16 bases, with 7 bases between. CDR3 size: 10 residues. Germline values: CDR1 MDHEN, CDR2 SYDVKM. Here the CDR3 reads CASSLYRLHF. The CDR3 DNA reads TGTGCCAGCAGTTTGTACAGGCTCCACTTT.